The 20 T cell receptor beta chains below were found in one sample sequenced in a study of blood T cell repertoires in COVID-19. The protocol was immunoSEQ multiplex PCR, while the TCRdb copy is restricted to in-frame clones and leaves out a portion. Found here are about 160,000 clones, about 90% of them singletons; the top ten hold roughly 5%. The specimen was peripheral blood. These receptors were taken from a man in his thirties or forties with COVID-19, enrolled during active disease.

The chain links TRBV7-2 to TRBJ2-7; D uncertain. From germline, CDR1 is SGHTA and CDR2 FQGNSA. This CDR3 spans 14 amino acids. V lost 7 bases and J 5 bases, leaving 18 bases between the germline ends. CDR3 sequence: CASTQIPLTDEQYF. The CDR3 bases are TGTGCCAGCACGCAAATCCCGCTCACGGACGAGCAGTACTTC.

V is TRBV30 and J is TRBJ2-3; no firm D call. V was cut by 5 bases and J by 0 bases, with 6 bases left in between. The CDR3 extends over 12 amino acids. Germline V gene lookup returns CDR1 GTSNPN and CDR2 SVGIG (reference sequence). Here the CDR3 reads CAWAQSTDTQYF. The CDR3 coding sequence is TGTGCCTGGGCCCAGAGCACAGATACGCAGTATTTT.

The chain employs TRBV18 and TRBJ1-1, with D uncertain. The CDR3 is 14 amino acids. With 6 bases removed from V and 3 bases from J, the gap between germline ends came to 14 bases. Per the germline V gene, CDR1 is KGHSH and CDR2 is LQKENI. For the CDR3, the DNA is TGTGCCAGCTCCCTTGAGGGCGGTTACACTGAAGCTTTCTTT. This sequence encodes CASSLEGGYTEAFF.

The genes are TRBV27 and TRBJ1-5; 11 nucleotides line up with TRBD1. The CDR3 consists of 14 residues. Germline values: CDR1 MNHEY, CDR2 SMNVEV (reference sequence). V dropped 10 bases and J dropped 8; count of bases not matched to a gene: 10. CDR3 sequence: CATSDRGPLEPQHF. The CDR3 coding sequence is TGTGCCACCTCGGACAGGGGGCCGTTGGAGCCCCAGCATTTT.

This chain links TRBV7-9 with TRBJ2-1; 7 bases match TRBD1. CDR1 and CDR2 from the germline V gene are SEHNR and FQNEAQ (reference sequence). Trimming cost V 5 bases and J 2 bases; bases outside gene matches: 12. The CDR3 runs to 17 residues. This CDR3 reads CASSTNRGLRTYNEQFF. The CDR3 region has the DNA TGTGCCAGCAGCACTAACAGGGGCTTACGTACCTACAATGAGCAGTTCTTC.

V usage is TRBV18 and J usage is TRBJ2-7; perhaps TRBD1 as D (6 bases). The germline V gene has CDR1 KGHSH and CDR2 LQKENI. The CDR3 has 15 amino acids. Trimming shortened V by 3 bases and J by 1 base, and 13 bases separated the two germline ends. In DNA, the CDR3 is TGTGCCAGCTCACCGGTGCAGGACAGTTCCTACGAGCAGTACTTC. This sequence encodes CASSPVQDSSYEQYF.

This CDR3 reads CASSRSFYEGYTF. CDR3 DNA: TGTGCCAGCAGTCGAAGCTTCTATGAAGGCTACACCTTC. This chain connects TRBV2 to TRBJ1-2; D unclear. Trimming removed 5 bases from V and 8 bases from J, with 15 bases in between. The CDR3 consists of 13 residues. Germline V gives CDR1 SNHLY, CDR2 FYNNEI.

The V call is TRBV4-1, the J call TRBJ2-2, with a weak D call TRBD1 (6 bases). V shed 3 bases and J shed 2 bases, with 16 bases lying between them. Looked up from germline, CDR1 is MGHRA and CDR2 is YSYEKL. This CDR3 region has 17 residues. CDR3 region: CASSQFSVRGNTGELFF. CDR3 DNA sequence: TGCGCCAGCAGCCAGTTCTCGGTCAGGGGCAACACCGGGGAGCTGTTTTTT.

By proportion, this clone is medium-sized. V and J are TRBV6-2 or TRBV6-3 and TRBJ2-1, with D possibly matching TRBD1 (6 bases). From germline, CDR1 is MNHEY and CDR2 SVGEGT. CDR3 length: 16 residues. Trimming shortened V by 5 bases and J by 0 bases, and 14 bases separated the two germline ends. The CDR3 protein is CASSNDRLRSYNEQFF. The CDR3 DNA sequence: TGTGCCAGCAGTAATGACAGGCTGCGCTCCTACAATGAGCAGTTCTTC.

The V gene is TRBV28, the J gene TRBJ1-2, with 10 bases aligning to TRBD1. Per the germline V gene, CDR1 is MDHEN and CDR2 is SYDVKM. The CDR3 loop spans 15 amino acids. The V and J ends lost 3 bases and 6 bases, in that order; junction bases with no gene match: 7. The CDR3 DNA reads TGTGCCAGCAGTTTCACCGGGACAGGGGATCATGGCTACACCTTC. This translates into CASSFTGTGDHGYTF.

The chain recombines TRBV9 with TRBJ2-3; no firm D call. Germline CDR1 SGDLS, CDR2 YYNGEE. The CDR3 has 16 residues. Deletions cut 5 bases from V and 0 bases from J, with 16 bases between. The CDR3 reads CASRLNIVLSTDTQYF. DNA of the CDR3: TGTGCCAGCAGGCTAAATATCGTTCTAAGCACAGATACGCAGTATTTT. Full variable domain (rest looked up from reference TRBV9 and TRBJ2-3): DSGVTQTPKHLITATGQRVTLRCSPRSGDLSVYWYQQSLDQGLQFLIQYYNGEERAKGNILERFSAQQFPDLHSELNLSSLELGDSALYFCASRLNIVLSTDTQYFGPGTRLTVL.

The J gene is TRBJ1-6, the V gene TRBV9; 7 bases match TRBD1. V dropped 4 bases and J dropped 6; count of bases not matched to a gene: 4. The germline CDR1 and CDR2 sequences are SGDLS and YYNGEE. The CDR3 loop spans 14 amino acids. Here the CDR3 reads CASSTNRGNSPLHF. The CDR3 DNA follows: TGTGCCAGCAGCACCAACAGGGGTAATTCACCCCTCCACTTT.

CDR3 coding DNA: TGCGCCAGCAGCGTACAGGGGAATGGTAATGAAAAACTGTTTTTT. Translation gives CASSVQGNGNEKLFF. The chain combines TRBV5-1 with TRBJ1-4; the match to TRBD1 covers 7 bases. V lost 4 bases, J lost 4 bases, and 7 bases stayed unmatched. The CDR3 sequence is 15 residues long. The germline V gene has CDR1 SGHRS and CDR2 YFSETQ.

The chain has TRBV7-2 and TRBJ2-1; 11 bases are shared with TRBD2. This CDR3 has 17 residues. The V gene's germline CDR1 is SGHTA and CDR2 FQGNSA. The junction had 4 bases not matched to a gene; V was cut back by 1 base and J by 2 bases. The CDR3 is CASSLDASGGPYNEQFF. The CDR3, as DNA: TGTGCCAGCAGCTTAGATGCTAGCGGGGGGCCCTACAATGAGCAGTTCTTC.

J is TRBJ2-7 and V is TRBV24-1, with 11 bases lining up with TRBD1. J gave up 7 bases and V 6 bases, and 13 bases lay outside the gene matches. The CDR3 consists of 16 residues. Germline V gene data show CDR1 as KGHDR and CDR2 as SFDVKD. The chain's CDR3 is CATSQPGQGASREQYF. The CDR3 DNA reads as TGTGCCACCAGTCAACCTGGACAGGGGGCGTCTCGAGAGCAGTACTTC.

This chain links TRBV28 with TRBJ2-7; possible D gene TRBD2, 6 bases. This CDR3 comprises 13 residues. Trimming took off 10 bases at V and 0 bases at J, with 13 bases between the two ends. Germline assignment: CDR1 MDHEN and CDR2 SYDVKM. CDR3 amino acids: CATFGEVSYEQYF. In DNA, the CDR3 is TGTGCCACCTTTGGGGAGGTCTCCTACGAGCAGTACTTC.

V usage is TRBV5-6 and J usage is TRBJ1-4; D is perhaps TRBD1 (6 bases). The CDR3 runs 17 residues. V was shortened by 0 bases and J by 1 base, with 13 bases between the two germline ends. The germline V gene encodes CDR1 SGHDT and CDR2 YYEEEE. The DNA for the CDR3 is TGTGCCAGCAGCTTGGGAAGGGGCAGGGGAACTAATGAAAAACTGTTTTTT. Translated: CASSLGRGRGTNEKLFF. Using reference TRBV5-6 and TRBJ1-4 for the parts outside the CDR3, the full variable domain is DAGVTQSPTHLIKTRGQQVTLRCSPKSGHDTVSWYQQALGQGPQFIFQYYEEEERQRGNFPDRFSGHQFPNYSSELNVNALLLGDSALYLCASSLGRGRGTNEKLFFGSGTQLSVL.

The genes are TRBV19 and TRBJ2-7, with a possible D match to TRBD1 (6 bases). Germline CDR1 and CDR2: LNHDA and SQIVND (reference sequence). V lost 0 bases to trimming and J lost 2 bases, with 11 bases between them. The CDR3 covers 15 residues. CDR3 loop: CASSIEGQGAYEQYF. The CDR3 DNA reads TGTGCCAGTAGTATAGAGGGACAAGGAGCCTACGAGCAGTACTTC.

The chain carries TRBV18 and TRBJ2-3, with D unclear. The germline V and J ends were trimmed by 3 bases and 1 base, with 11 bases remaining between them. Germline values: CDR1 KGHSH, CDR2 LQKENI. This CDR3 has 15 amino acids. The chain's CDR3 is CASSPPSLGTDTQYF. Here the CDR3 DNA reads TGTGCCAGCTCACCCCCTAGTTTAGGCACAGATACGCAGTATTTT.

V usage is TRBV24-1 and J usage is TRBJ1-1; D gene unclear. The CDR3 has 13 amino acids. The V and J ends lost 8 bases and 5 bases respectively, with 14 bases between them. Germline V lookup: CDR1 KGHDR, CDR2 SFDVKD. DNA of the CDR3: TGTGCCACCACCTCCCCCAGCGAAACTGAAGCTTTCTTT. It codes for CATTSPSETEAFF.